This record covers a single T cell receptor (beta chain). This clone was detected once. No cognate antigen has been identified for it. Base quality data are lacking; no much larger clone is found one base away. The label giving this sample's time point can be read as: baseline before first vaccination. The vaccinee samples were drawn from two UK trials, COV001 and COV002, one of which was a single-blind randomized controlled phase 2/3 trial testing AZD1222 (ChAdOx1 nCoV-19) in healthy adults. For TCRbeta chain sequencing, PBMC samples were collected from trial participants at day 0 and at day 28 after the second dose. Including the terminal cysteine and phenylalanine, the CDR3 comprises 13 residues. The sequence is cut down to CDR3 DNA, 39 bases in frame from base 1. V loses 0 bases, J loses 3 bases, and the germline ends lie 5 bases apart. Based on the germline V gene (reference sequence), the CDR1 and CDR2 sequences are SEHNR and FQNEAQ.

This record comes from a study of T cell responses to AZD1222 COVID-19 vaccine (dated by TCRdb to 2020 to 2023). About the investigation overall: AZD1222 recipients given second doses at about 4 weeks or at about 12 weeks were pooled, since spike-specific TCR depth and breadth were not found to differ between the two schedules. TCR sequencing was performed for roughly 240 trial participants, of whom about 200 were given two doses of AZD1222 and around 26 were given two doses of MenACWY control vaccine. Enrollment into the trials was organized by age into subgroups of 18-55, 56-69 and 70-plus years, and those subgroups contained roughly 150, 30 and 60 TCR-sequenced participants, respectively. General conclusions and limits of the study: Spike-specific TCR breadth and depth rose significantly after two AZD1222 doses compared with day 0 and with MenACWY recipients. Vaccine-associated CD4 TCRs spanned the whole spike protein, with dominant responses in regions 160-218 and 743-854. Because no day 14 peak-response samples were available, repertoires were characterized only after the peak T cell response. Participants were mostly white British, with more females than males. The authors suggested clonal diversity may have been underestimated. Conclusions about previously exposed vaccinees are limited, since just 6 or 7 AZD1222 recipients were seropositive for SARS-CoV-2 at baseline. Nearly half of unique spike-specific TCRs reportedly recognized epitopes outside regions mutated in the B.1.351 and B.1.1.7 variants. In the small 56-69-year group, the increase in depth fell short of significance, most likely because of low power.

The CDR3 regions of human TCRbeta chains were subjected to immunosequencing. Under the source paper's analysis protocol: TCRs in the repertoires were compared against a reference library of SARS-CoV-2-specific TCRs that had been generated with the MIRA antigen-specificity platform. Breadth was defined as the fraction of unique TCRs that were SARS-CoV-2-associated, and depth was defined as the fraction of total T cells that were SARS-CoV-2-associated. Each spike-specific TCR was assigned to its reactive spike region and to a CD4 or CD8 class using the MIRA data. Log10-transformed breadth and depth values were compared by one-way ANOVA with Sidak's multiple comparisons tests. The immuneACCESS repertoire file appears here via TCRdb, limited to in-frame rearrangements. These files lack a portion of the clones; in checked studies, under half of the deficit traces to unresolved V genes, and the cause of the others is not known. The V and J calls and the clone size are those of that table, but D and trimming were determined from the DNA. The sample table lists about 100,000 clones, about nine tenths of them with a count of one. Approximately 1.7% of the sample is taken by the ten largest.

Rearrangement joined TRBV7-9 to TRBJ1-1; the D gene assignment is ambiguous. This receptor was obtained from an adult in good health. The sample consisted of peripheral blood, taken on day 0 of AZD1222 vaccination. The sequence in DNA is TGTGCCAGCAGCTTAGCAAGTGACACTGAAGCTTTCTTT. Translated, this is CASSLASDTEAFF.